The rows below give T cell receptor beta chains drawn from one sample of a study of identical twins. TCRdb re-derived calls from the 5' RACE reads in MiXCR, one entry per CDR3 protein. The sample yields about 1.7 million distinct CDR3 sequences, 25% to 35% seen once. The source material was cord blood. The origin of the receptors is a newborn girl in good health. The CDR3 runs from the conserved cysteine through the conserved F or W. D genes are given only for firm matches. The size entry is marked missing in some rows and otherwise reads once, few, many or a size class.

clone_size,d_call,j_call,v_call,cdr3_nt,cdr3_aa
once,TRBD1,TRBJ1-2,TRBV12-3/TRBV12-4,TGTGCCAGCAGTTTGGACAGGCCCCTTGGGAGGGGCTACACCTTC,CASSLDRPLGRGYTF
few,TRBD1,TRBJ1-2,TRBV3-1,TGTGCCAGCAGCCTCCTTCTCGGGGGACAGGGAGATGGCTACACCTTC,CASSLLLGGQGDGYTF
-,TRBD2,TRBJ2-7,TRBV3-1,TGTGCCAGCAGCCAAGTTGAGCGGGAGAGGGCCTACAATGAGCAGTACTTC,CASSQVERERAYNEQYF
few,-,TRBJ2-3,TRBV4-2,TGTGCCAGCAGCCAAGGACGGTTCGGGAACGGGGGCACAGATACGCAGTATTTT,CASSQGRFGNGGTDTQYF
-,-,TRBJ1-2,TRBV20-1,TGCAGTGCTAGAGATAACAGGGTCGGAGGCTACACCTTC,CSARDNRVGGYTF
few,TRBD2,TRBJ2-7,TRBV5-1,TGCGCCAGCAGCTTGGGGCTAGCGGGAGTAGGTAACGAGCAGTACTTC,CASSLGLAGVGNEQYF
-,TRBD2,TRBJ2-1,TRBV5-1,TGCGCCAGCCGCAGGACTAGCGAATTCCATGAGCAGTTCTTC,CASRRTSEFHEQFF
few,-,TRBJ2-3,TRBV13,TGTGCCAGCAGCTCCGCGTACAACCCCGGAGATACGCAGTATTTT,CASSSAYNPGDTQYF
few,-,TRBJ2-1,TRBV12-3/TRBV12-4,TGTGCCAGCAGTTCGGGGTATCCGGGGGAGCAGTTCTTC,CASSSGYPGEQFF
-,-,TRBJ2-1,TRBV3-1,TGTGCCAGCAGCCAAGATCCAGGTAAGAGGGAGGAGCAGTTCTTC,CASSQDPGKREEQFF
few,-,TRBJ1-1,TRBV3-1,TGTGCCAGCAGCCATGAGGTTCATGGGGAAGCTTTCTTT,CASSHEVHGEAFF